This T cell receptor beta chain originates from a study of blood T cell repertoires in COVID-19. TCRdb keeps only in-frame clones here, not all; method: immunoSEQ multiplex PCR. The sample has 300,000 to 350,000 clones; 90% are singletons. Patients in Seattle were enrolled during active infection, then followed longitudinally. The origin of this receptor is a woman between 25 and 40 years old with COVID-19, enrolled during active disease. Sequenced material: peripheral blood.

Here the CDR3 DNA reads TGTGCCAGCAGCCCTCCCTTCTCTTCCGGGGCTAATGAAAAACTGTTTTTT. Translation gives CASSPPFSSGANEKLFF. The chain uses TRBV28 and TRBJ1-4, with unresolved D. The germline V gene encodes CDR1 MDHEN and CDR2 SYDVKM. This CDR3 is built from 17 residues. V was clipped by 6 bases and J by 3 bases, with 20 bases between them.